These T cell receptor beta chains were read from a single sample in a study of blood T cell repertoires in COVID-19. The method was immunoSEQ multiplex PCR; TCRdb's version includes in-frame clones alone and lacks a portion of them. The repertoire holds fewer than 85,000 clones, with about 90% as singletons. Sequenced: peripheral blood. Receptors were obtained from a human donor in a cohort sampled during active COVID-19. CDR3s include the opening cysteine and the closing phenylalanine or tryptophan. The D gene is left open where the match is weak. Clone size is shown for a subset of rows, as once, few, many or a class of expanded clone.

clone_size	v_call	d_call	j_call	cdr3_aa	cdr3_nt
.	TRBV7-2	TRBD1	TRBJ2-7	CASSPRTGLGEQYF	TGTGCCAGCAGCCCCCGGACAGGGTTGGGTGAGCAGTACTTC
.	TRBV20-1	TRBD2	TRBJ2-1	CSARVAGEQFF	TGCAGTGCTAGGGTAGCGGGTGAGCAGTTCTTC
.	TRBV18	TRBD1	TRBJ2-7	CASSILDRPLRF	TGTGCCAGCTCCATTTTGGACAGGCCTTTGCGCTTC
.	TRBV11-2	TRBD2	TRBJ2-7	CASSLGGAREAYEQYF	TGTGCCAGCAGCTTAGGCGGGGCCCGGGAGGCCTACGAGCAGTACTTC
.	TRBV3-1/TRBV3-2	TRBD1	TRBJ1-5	CASSQDLGTGGGNQPQHF	TGTGCCAGCAGCCAAGACTTGGGGACAGGGGGGGGCAATCAGCCCCAGCATTTT
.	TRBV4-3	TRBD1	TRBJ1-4	CASSQERGGFEKLFF	TGCGCCAGCAGCCAAGAAAGAGGGGGCTTCGAAAAACTGTTTTTT
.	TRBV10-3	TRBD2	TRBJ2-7	CAISDDSGKGPEQYF	TGTGCCATCAGTGACGATAGCGGGAAGGGGCCCGAGCAGTACTTC
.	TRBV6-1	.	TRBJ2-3	CASSELTDTQYF	TGTGCCAGCAGTGAACTCACAGATACGCAGTATTTT
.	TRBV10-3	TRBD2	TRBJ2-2	CAISDPSGGRTGELFF	TGTGCCATCAGTGACCCCAGCGGGGGGAGGACCGGGGAGCTGTTTTTT
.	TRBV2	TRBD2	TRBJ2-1	CASRPTSGGIRSEQFF	TGTGCCAGCAGGCCGACTAGCGGGGGAATCCGGAGTGAGCAGTTCTTC
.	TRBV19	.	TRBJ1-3	CASTSTPGGNTIYF	TGTGCCAGTACGAGCACCCCAGGGGGAAACACCATATATTTT
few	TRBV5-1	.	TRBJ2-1	CASSLDYGGNEQFF	TGCGCCAGCAGCTTGGACTACGGGGGCAATGAGCAGTTCTTC
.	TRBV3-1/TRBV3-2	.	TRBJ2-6	CASSPLPVPTANVLTF	TGTGCCAGCAGCCCCTTGCCCGTACCTACGGCCAACGTCCTGACTTTC
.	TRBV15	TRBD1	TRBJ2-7	CATSRGADRASDEQYF	TGTGCCACCAGCAGAGGCGCGGACAGGGCTAGCGACGAGCAGTACTTC
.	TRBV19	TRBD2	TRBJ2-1	CASSTLSSGPYNEQFF	TGTGCCAGTAGTACCCTCTCTAGCGGGCCCTACAATGAGCAGTTCTTC
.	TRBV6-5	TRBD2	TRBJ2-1	CASSALLAGGNEQFF	TGTGCCAGCAGCGCACTACTAGCGGGAGGAAATGAGCAGTTCTTC
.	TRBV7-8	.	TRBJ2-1	CASSRLNEQFF	TGTGCCAGCAGTCGTCTAAATGAGCAGTTCTTC
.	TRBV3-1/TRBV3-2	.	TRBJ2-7	CASSQEIGWREQYF	TGTGCCAGCAGCCAAGAGATCGGGTGGCGCGAGCAGTACTTC
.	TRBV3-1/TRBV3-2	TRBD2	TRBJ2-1	CASSHPRTSINEQFF	TGTGCCAGCAGCCATCCGAGGACTAGCATAAATGAGCAGTTCTTC
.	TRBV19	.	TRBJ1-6	CASSIGLINSPLHF	TGTGCCAGTAGTATTGGCCTTATTAATTCACCCCTCCACTTT
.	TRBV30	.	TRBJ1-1	CAWAPTANTEAFF	TGTGCCTGGGCCCCGACAGCGAACACTGAAGCTTTCTTT
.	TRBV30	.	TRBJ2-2	CAWSAIQGTGELFF	TGTGCCTGGAGTGCGATCCAGGGGACCGGGGAGCTGTTTTTT
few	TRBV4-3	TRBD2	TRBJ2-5	CASSQERGTQETQYF	TGCGCCAGCAGCCAAGAGCGGGGGACTCAAGAGACCCAGTACTTC
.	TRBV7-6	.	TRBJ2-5	CASSLGTGSETQYF	TGTGCCAGCAGCTTAGGCACTGGGAGTGAGACCCAGTACTTC
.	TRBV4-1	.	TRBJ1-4	CASSSREELNEKLFF	TGCGCCAGCTCATCAAGGGAGGAGCTTAATGAAAAACTGTTTTTT
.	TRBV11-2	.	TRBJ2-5	CASSLAETQYF	TGTGCCAGCAGCTTAGCTGAGACCCAGTACTTC
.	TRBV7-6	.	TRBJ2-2	CASSLAGLAPNTGELFF	TGTGCCAGCAGCTTAGCGGGGCTAGCGCCGAACACCGGGGAGCTGTTTTTT
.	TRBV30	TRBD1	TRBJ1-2	CAWRKGGDYGYTF	TGTGCCTGGAGGAAAGGGGGCGACTATGGCTACACCTTC
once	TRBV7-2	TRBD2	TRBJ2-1	CASSPWEGGKNEQFF	TGTGCCAGCAGCCCTTGGGAGGGAGGGAAAAATGAGCAGTTCTTC
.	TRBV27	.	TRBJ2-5	CASSRDGGTQYF	TGTGCCAGCAGTCGGGATGGCGGGACCCAGTACTTC
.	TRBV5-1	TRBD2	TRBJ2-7	CASSPGTSGTYEQYF	TGCGCCAGCTCCCCCGGGACTAGCGGTACGTACGAGCAGTACTTC
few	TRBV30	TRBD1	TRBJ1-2	CAWSEAGTGVNYGYTF	TGTGCCTGGAGTGAAGCCGGGACAGGGGTTAACTATGGCTACACCTTC
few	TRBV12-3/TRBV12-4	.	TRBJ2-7	CASTRSYEQYF	TGTGCCAGCACCCGCTCCTACGAGCAGTACTTC
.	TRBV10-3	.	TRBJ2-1	CAISESVSSYNEQFF	TGTGCCATCAGTGAGTCGGTCAGCTCCTACAATGAGCAGTTCTTC
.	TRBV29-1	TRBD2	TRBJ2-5	CSVGSLAGETQYF	TGCAGCGTGGGGAGTCTAGCGGGAGAGACCCAGTACTTC
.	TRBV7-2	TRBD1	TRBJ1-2	CASSESSGQGASGGYTF	TGTGCCAGCAGCGAATCTTCGGGACAGGGGGCGTCGGGTGGCTACACCTTC
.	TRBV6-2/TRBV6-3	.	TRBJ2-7	CASSYVSGNYEQYF	TGTGCCAGCAGTTATGTGTCAGGGAACTACGAGCAGTACTTC
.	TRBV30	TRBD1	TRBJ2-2	CAWRKMTGDTGELFF	TGTGCCTGGAGAAAGATGACAGGGGACACCGGGGAGCTGTTTTTT
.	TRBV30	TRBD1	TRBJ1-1	CALFRTGKWDTEAFF	TGTGCCTTGTTCCGGACAGGAAAGTGGGACACTGAAGCTTTCTTT
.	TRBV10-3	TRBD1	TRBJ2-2	CAATTGTNTGELFF	TGTGCCGCCACGACAGGGACGAACACCGGGGAGCTGTTTTTT
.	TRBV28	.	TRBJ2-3	CASNTGGTDTQYF	TGTGCCAGCAATACGGGGGGCACAGATACGCAGTATTTT
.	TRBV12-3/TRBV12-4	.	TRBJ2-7	CATTGGISYEQYF	TGTGCCACCACGGGGGGCATCTCCTACGAGCAGTACTTC
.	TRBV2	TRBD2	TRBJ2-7	CASRRAGAYYEQYF	TGTGCCAGCCGTCGAGCGGGGGCCTACTACGAGCAGTACTTC
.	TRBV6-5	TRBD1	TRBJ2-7	CASSPWDSEQYF	TGTGCCAGCAGTCCATGGGACAGCGAGCAGTACTTC
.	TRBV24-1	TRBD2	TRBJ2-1	CATSDPSGEGNEQFF	TGTGCCACCAGTGACCCCAGCGGGGAAGGTAATGAGCAGTTCTTC
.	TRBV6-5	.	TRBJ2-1	CASSYVGLDHNEQFF	TGTGCCAGCAGTTATGTCGGACTGGACCACAATGAGCAGTTCTTC
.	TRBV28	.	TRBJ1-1	CASSRGTFPAEAFF	TGTGCCAGCAGTAGAGGGACTTTCCCGGCTGAAGCTTTCTTT
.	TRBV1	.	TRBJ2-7	CTSRAGRGAYEQYF	TGCACCAGCAGGGCCGGGCGGGGAGCCTACGAGCAGTACTTC